The entry below describes one T cell receptor (beta chain). Its antigen is undetermined. These data come from a study of CD8+CD57+ T cells in acquired aplastic anemia. At the level of the study: Mean DNA quantity obtained from sorted CD4+ and CD8+ cells was about 3.2 ug. CD4+ cells from healthy donors averaged roughly 11 million reads.

Genomic DNA, the template, was used for profiling of the TCR beta VDJ and CDR3. TCRdb recomputed calls from the reads with MiXCR, one row per CDR3 protein. The sample has hundreds of thousands of distinct CDR3 sequences, around 72% seen once. Study outcomes and limitations: Twenty-nine shared CD8+ CDR3s appeared highly expressed within patients' immunodominant clones. A significant difference in CD8+ Simpson's diversity between patients and controls was not found.

This CDR3 spans 15 amino acids. CDR1 MNHEY and CDR2 SVGEGT come from the germline V gene. Trimming took off 2 bases at V and 4 bases at J, with 14 bases between the two ends. The sequenced material came from sorted CD4+, CD8+, or CD8+CD57+ T cells (not recorded which) from PBMCs. The V and J genes are TRBV6-2 or TRBV6-3 and TRBJ2-5, with D perhaps being TRBD1 or TRBD2 (5 bases each). The sequence came from a human donor in good health, serving as a control. For the CDR3, the DNA is TGTGCCAGCAGTTACGTGTGGGACGGAGGAGAGACCCAGTACTTC. Protein sequence: CASSYVWDGGETQYF.